Shown below are 27 T cell receptor beta chains from a single sample sequenced in a study of technical replicates of blood from several donors. Profiled with immunoSEQ multiplex PCR; TCRdb holds only in-frame clones, not every one. Counted here are nearly 70,000 clones, roughly 92% occurring once; the ten biggest clones make up roughly 5%. The sequencing input was PBMCs. These receptors were taken from a human donor in good health. Some clones in this sample may be carry-over from other donors' samples.

The chain links TRBV12-5 to TRBJ1-2; 8 bases line up with TRBD1. Trimming at V came to 0 bases and at J to 6 bases, leaving 27 bases not matched to a gene. Germline loops: CDR1 LGHNT, CDR2 FRNRAP. The CDR3 totals 22 residues. The CDR3 loop reads CASGLVRAGGLRIDQGPHGYTF. In DNA, the CDR3 is TGTGCTAGTGGTTTGGTACGGGCAGGGGGCCTAAGGATCGACCAGGGCCCCCATGGCTACACCTTC.

The chain uses TRBV15 and TRBJ1-5, with 9 bases lining up with TRBD1. Germline V gives CDR1 LNHNV, CDR2 YYDKDF (reference sequence). The ends lost 5 bases at V and 7 bases at J; junction bases unmatched: 9. CDR3 length equals 15 residues. The DNA of the CDR3 is TGTGCCACCAGCCCGCGGACAGGGGTAGGACAGCCCCAGCATTTT. Its protein product is CATSPRTGVGQPQHF.

This clone was observed once. This chain connects TRBV2 to TRBJ2-3; weak D call: TRBD2 (5 bases). This CDR3 spans 16 amino acids. Germline loops: CDR1 SNHLY, CDR2 FYNNEI. V lost 2 bases, J lost 0 bases, and 12 bases lay in between. Written as DNA, the CDR3 is TGTGCCAGCAGTGAACCCGGAGCGGTGAGCACAGATACGCAGTATTTT. Translating it yields CASSEPGAVSTDTQYF.

This chain links TRBV10-2 with TRBJ2-2, with TRBD2 as a possible D gene (6 bases). CDR1 is WSHSY, CDR2 SAAADI, per germline. V lost 6 bases, J lost 0 bases, and 11 bases lay in between. CDR3 size: 15 residues. CDR3 region: CASRDSGTNTGELFF. As DNA, the CDR3 is TGCGCCAGCAGGGATAGCGGAACGAACACCGGGGAGCTGTTTTTT.

The rearrangement uses TRBV7-9 and TRBJ2-7, with D uncertain. The CDR3 is 13 residues long. The germline CDR1 and CDR2 sequences are SEHNR and FQNEAQ (reference sequence). With 2 bases removed from V and 3 bases from J, the gap between germline ends came to 8 bases. The CDR3 DNA reads TGTGCCAGCAGCTTAAGTAGCAGCTACGAGCAGTACTTC. It yields the protein CASSLSSSYEQYF.

This sequence joins TRBV18 and TRBJ2-7, with 9 bases fitting TRBD1. J lost 5 bases, V lost 3 bases, and 8 bases had no gene match. CDR3 length: 15 residues. Germline V gives CDR1 KGHSH, CDR2 LQKENI. CDR3 DNA sequence: TGTGCCAGCTCACCTAGCTGGGACAGGGTCAACGAGCAGTACTTC. It specifies CASSPSWDRVNEQYF.

The chain links TRBV5-1 to TRBJ2-1; D possibly corresponds to TRBD2 (7 bases). The germline gives CDR1 SGHRS, CDR2 YFSETQ. Trimming pared 0 bases from V and 8 bases from J, leaving 15 bases between. The CDR3 runs 15 residues. The CDR3 nucleotides read TGCGCCAGCAGCTTGGGGCGGGGAGGGGGGGATGAGCAGTTCTTC. Its translation: CASSLGRGGGDEQFF.

The sample holds one count of this clone. The CDR3 here is CSVEARLAGGPEGAQYF. The CDR3 nucleotides are TGCAGCGTTGAGGCAAGACTAGCGGGAGGGCCGGAGGGTGCGCAGTATTTT. The rearrangement joins TRBV29-1 to TRBJ2-3; 14 nucleotides line up with TRBD2. With 3 bases clipped from V and 10 bases from J, the junction kept 15 bases outside the gene matches. The CDR3 spans 17 residues. Germline V gene data show CDR1 as SQVTM and CDR2 as ANQGSEA.

This rearrangement joins TRBV18 to TRBJ1-3; TRBD1 is a possible D gene (5 bases). The CDR3 has 16 amino acids. V was cut by 4 bases and J by 0 bases, with 13 bases left in between. Germline V gene sequence: CDR1 KGHSH, CDR2 LQKENI. For the CDR3, the DNA is TGTGCCAGCTCACTAGGACGGGGGGTCTCTGGAAACACCATATATTTT. Translated, it gives CASSLGRGVSGNTIYF.

The chain links TRBV6-1 to TRBJ1-6; 7 bases match TRBD1. Germline CDR1 MNHNS, CDR2 SASEGT. The trim removed 2 bases at V and 7 bases at J, leaving 5 bases unmatched. The CDR3 is made up of 15 amino acids. CDR3 sequence: CASSELGGRNSPLHF. CDR3 DNA sequence: TGTGCCAGCAGTGAACTAGGGGGCAGGAATTCACCCCTCCACTTT.

This clone was picked up one time. This chain links TRBV12-2 with TRBJ2-7; the D call of TRBD1 is as the table states it, not checked on the DNA. TRBV12-2 is termed a pseudogene. This CDR3 has 17 residues. CDR3 DNA: TGTGCAACCCCCCCCGGGCAGGGGGAACCTTCGGCCTACGAGCAGTACTTC. This codes for CATPPGQGEPSAYEQYF.

The chain recombines TRBV4-1 with TRBJ2-5, with 9 bases lining up with TRBD1. The CDR3 spans 16 residues. Germline CDR1 and CDR2: MGHRA and YSYEKL. Trimming took 4 bases from V and 5 from J; bases not matched to a gene: 11. The chain's CDR3 is CASSPRDRALGETQYF. The DNA of the CDR3 is TGCGCCAGCAGCCCCCGGGACAGGGCCTTGGGGGAGACCCAGTACTTC.

This chain joins TRBV5-6 and TRBJ2-7; D may be TRBD2 (5 bases). The CDR3 covers 13 residues. CDR1 is SGHDT, CDR2 YYEEEE, per germline. Trimming cost V 2 bases and J 2 bases, with 8 bases left between them. DNA for the CDR3: TGTGCCAGCAGCTTTTCCGGGACCTACGAGCAGTACTTC. Protein: CASSFSGTYEQYF.

The chain links TRBV13 to TRBJ2-7, with D tentatively TRBD1 (6 bases). This CDR3 spans 15 amino acids. In germline, CDR1 is PRHDT, CDR2 FYEKMQ (reference sequence). Trimming cost V 5 bases and J 0 bases, with 14 bases left between them. The CDR3 here is CASSEGPGASYEQYF. The CDR3 DNA sequence: TGTGCCAGCAGCGAAGGTCCAGGGGCCTCCTACGAGCAGTACTTC.

This rearrangement joins TRBV14 to TRBJ1-6; D call uncertain. This CDR3 spans 16 amino acids. CDR1 is SGHDN, CDR2 FVKESK, per germline. With 0 bases removed from V and 5 bases from J, the gap between germline ends came to 11 bases. Written as DNA, the CDR3 is TGTGCCAGCAGCCAAGATATAAACAGTCATAATTCACCCCTCCACTTT. Its translation: CASSQDINSHNSPLHF. The full variable domain, completed using reference TRBV14 and TRBJ1-6, is EAGVTQFPSHSVIEKGQTVTLRCDPISGHDNLYWYRRVMGKEIKFLLHFVKESKQDESGMPNNRFLAERTGGTYSTLKVQPAELEDSGVYFCASSQDINSHNSPLHFGNGTRLTVT.

The chain links TRBV9 to TRBJ2-1, with D perhaps TRBD2 (6 bases). Trimming removed 5 bases at V and 7 bases at J, with 16 bases between. CDR1 and CDR2 from the germline V gene are SGDLS and YYNGEE. The CDR3 totals 14 residues. CDR3 protein: CASRMKDGGNEQFF. CDR3 DNA sequence: TGTGCCAGCAGGATGAAGGACGGAGGGAATGAGCAGTTCTTC.

The J gene is TRBJ1-2, the V gene TRBV19; TRBD1 aligns across 9 bases. Trimming at V came to 3 bases and at J to 4 bases, leaving 12 bases not matched to a gene. From germline, CDR1 is LNHDA and CDR2 SQIVND (reference sequence). The CDR3 totals 17 residues. CDR3 coding DNA: TGTGCCAGTAGTATGTCGGGACAGGGAAGAAGAAGCTATGGCTACACCTTC. Translation: CASSMSGQGRRSYGYTF.

The gene calls are TRBV6-1 and TRBJ2-5; D uncertain. The CDR3 extends over 13 amino acids. V lost 2 bases and J 9 bases, leaving 13 bases between the germline ends. Germline loops: CDR1 MNHNS, CDR2 SASEGT. The CDR3 DNA reads TGTGCCAGCAGTGAATGGAGTATAGGAGCCCAGTACTTC. Amino acid sequence: CASSEWSIGAQYF.

This chain uses TRBV2 with TRBJ2-7; D uncertain. Germline CDR1 is SNHLY and CDR2 is FYNNEI. This CDR3 region has 16 residues. With 5 bases removed from V and 2 bases from J, the gap between germline ends came to 19 bases. The CDR3 here is CASSSSGLWATYEQYF. CDR3 DNA sequence: TGTGCCAGCAGTTCATCCGGATTGTGGGCTACCTACGAGCAGTACTTC. The complete variable domain, with remaining parts taken from reference TRBV2 and TRBJ2-7, reads EPEVTQTPSHQVTQMGQEVILRCVPISNHLYFYWYRQILGQKVEFLVSFYNNEISEKSEIFDDQFSVERPDGSNFTLKIRSTKLEDSAMYFCASSSSGLWATYEQYFGPGTRLTVT.

This clone occurred once. J is TRBJ2-4 and V is TRBV5-1; 8 bases map to TRBD2. The CDR3 is 16 residues long. J was trimmed by 3 bases and V by 3 bases; bases with no gene match: 8. Germline CDR1 is SGHRS and CDR2 is YFSETQ. CDR3 protein: CASSSTGGEDKNIQYF. Here the CDR3 DNA reads TGCGCCAGCAGCTCCACGGGAGGGGAGGACAAAAACATTCAGTACTTC.

This chain uses TRBV9 with TRBJ2-4, with D tentatively TRBD1 (6 bases). In germline, CDR1 is SGDLS, CDR2 YYNGEE. The CDR3 runs to 11 residues. Here the CDR3 reads CGGRGRNIQYF. The CDR3 DNA reads TGTGGGGGGCGTGGAAGAAACATTCAGTACTTC. Supplemented by reference TRBV9 and TRBJ2-4, the full variable domain reads DSGVTQTPKHLITATGQRVTLRCSPRSGDLSVYWYQQSLDQGLQFLIQYYNGEERAKGNILERFSAQQFPDLHSELNLSSLELGDSALYFCGGRGRNIQYFGAGTRLSVL.

This sequence joins TRBV4-3 and TRBJ2-7; TRBD2 matches at 7 bases. With V trimmed by 1 base and J by 5 bases, 8 bases remained unmatched. CDR1 and CDR2 (germline): LGHNA, YSLEER. The CDR3 covers 15 residues. The CDR3, as DNA: TGCGCCAGCAGCCAAGTAGGACTAGTTATCCACGAGCAGTACTTC. The encoded protein is CASSQVGLVIHEQYF.

This chain joins TRBV5-4 and TRBJ1-6; 9 bases fit TRBD1. CDR1 and CDR2 from the germline V gene are SGHNT and YYREEE (reference sequence). This CDR3 has 15 residues. V trimming: 3 bases; J trimming: 9 bases; junction bases outside the gene matches: 7. The CDR3 nucleotides read TGTGCCAGCAGCTCTACAGGGGGCTACGGTTCACCCCTCCACTTT. This gives the protein CASSSTGGYGSPLHF.

The V and J genes are TRBV2 and TRBJ1-6; TRBD1 matches at 9 bases. Per the germline V gene, CDR1 is SNHLY and CDR2 is FYNNEI. The CDR3 consists of 14 residues. Trimming took 8 bases from V and 7 from J; bases not matched to a gene: 6. In nucleotides, the CDR3 is TGTGCCAGCGGAAAGGACAGGGGCAATTCACCCCTCCACTTT. Translation: CASGKDRGNSPLHF.

This CDR3 reads CASSVSFGATYEQYF. CDR3 DNA sequence: TGTGCCAGCAGCGTAAGTTTTGGGGCCACCTACGAGCAGTACTTC. This rearrangement joins TRBV9 to TRBJ2-7; weak D call: TRBD1 (5 bases). Between the trimmed V and J ends, which lost 1 base and 2 bases, there was a span of 13 bases. Germline V CDR1 and CDR2: SGDLS, YYNGEE. CDR3 size: 15 residues. The whole variable domain, remainder taken from reference TRBV9 and TRBJ2-7, is DSGVTQTPKHLITATGQRVTLRCSPRSGDLSVYWYQQSLDQGLQFLIQYYNGEERAKGNILERFSAQQFPDLHSELNLSSLELGDSALYFCASSVSFGATYEQYFGPGTRLTVT.

The rearrangement joins TRBV4-3 to TRBJ2-5, with D possibly being TRBD1 (5 bases). Germline lookup yields CDR1 LGHNA and CDR2 YSLEER. This CDR3 is built from 14 residues. Trimming left V 1 base short and J 9 bases short, with 15 bases between. The CDR3 bases are TGCGCCAGCAGCCAAGTCCTTGGGGCCGCCTCCCAGTACTTC. This sequence encodes CASSQVLGAASQYF.

The genes are TRBV2 and TRBJ2-1; D perhaps matches TRBD1 (6 bases). Looked up from germline, CDR1 is SNHLY and CDR2 is FYNNEI. V shed 5 bases and J shed 5 bases, with 16 bases lying between them. The CDR3 is 15 residues long. CDR3 region: CASSTQGLLHNEQFF. The DNA of the CDR3 is TGTGCCAGCAGTACACAGGGCCTTCTACACAATGAGCAGTTCTTC. Together with reference TRBV2 and TRBJ2-1, the CDR3 gives the full variable domain: EPEVTQTPSHQVTQMGQEVILRCVPISNHLYFYWYRQILGQKVEFLVSFYNNEISEKSEIFDDQFSVERPDGSNFTLKIRSTKLEDSAMYFCASSTQGLLHNEQFFGPGTRLTVL.